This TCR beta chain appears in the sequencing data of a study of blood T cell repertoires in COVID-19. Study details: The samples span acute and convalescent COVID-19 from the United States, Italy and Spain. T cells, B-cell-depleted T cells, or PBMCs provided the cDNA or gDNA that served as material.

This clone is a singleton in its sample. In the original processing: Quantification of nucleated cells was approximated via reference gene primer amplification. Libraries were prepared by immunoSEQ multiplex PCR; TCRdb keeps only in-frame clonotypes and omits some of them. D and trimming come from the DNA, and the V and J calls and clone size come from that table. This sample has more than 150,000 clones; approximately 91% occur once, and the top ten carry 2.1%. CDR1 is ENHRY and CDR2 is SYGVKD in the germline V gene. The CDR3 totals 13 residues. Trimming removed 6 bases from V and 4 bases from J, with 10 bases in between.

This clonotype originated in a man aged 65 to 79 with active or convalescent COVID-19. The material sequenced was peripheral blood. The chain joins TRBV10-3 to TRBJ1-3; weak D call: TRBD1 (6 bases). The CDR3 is CAISPGTGNTIYF. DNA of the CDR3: TGTGCCATCAGCCCGGGGACAGGAAACACCATATATTTT.